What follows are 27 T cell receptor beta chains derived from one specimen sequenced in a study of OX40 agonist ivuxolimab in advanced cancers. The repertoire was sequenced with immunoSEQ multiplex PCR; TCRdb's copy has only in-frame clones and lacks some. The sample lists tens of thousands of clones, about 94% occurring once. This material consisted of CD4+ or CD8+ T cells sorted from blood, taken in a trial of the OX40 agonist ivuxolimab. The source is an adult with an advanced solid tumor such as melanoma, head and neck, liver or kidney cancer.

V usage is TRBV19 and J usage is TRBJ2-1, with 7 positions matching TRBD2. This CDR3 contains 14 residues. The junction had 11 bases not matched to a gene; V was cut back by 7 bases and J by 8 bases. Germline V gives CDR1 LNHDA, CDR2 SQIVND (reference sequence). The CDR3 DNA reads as TGTGCCAGTACCAGTCCCGGGACTATGGATGAGCAGTTCTTC. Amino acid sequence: CASTSPGTMDEQFF.

The CDR3 coding sequence is TGTGCCAGCAGTGAAACGAGCTCCTATAATTCACCCCTCCACTTT. This codes for CASSETSSYNSPLHF. This chain connects TRBV2 to TRBJ1-6; D uncertain. Germline-derived CDR1 and CDR2 are SNHLY and FYNNEI. V gave up 2 bases and J gave up 0 bases, with 5 bases separating them. The CDR3 is 15 residues long.

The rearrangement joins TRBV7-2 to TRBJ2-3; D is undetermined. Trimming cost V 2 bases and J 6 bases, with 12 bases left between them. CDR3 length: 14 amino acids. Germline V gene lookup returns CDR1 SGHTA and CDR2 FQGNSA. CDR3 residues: CASSLSWGGDTQYF. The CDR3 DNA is TGTGCCAGCAGCTTATCTTGGGGTGGTGATACGCAGTATTTT.

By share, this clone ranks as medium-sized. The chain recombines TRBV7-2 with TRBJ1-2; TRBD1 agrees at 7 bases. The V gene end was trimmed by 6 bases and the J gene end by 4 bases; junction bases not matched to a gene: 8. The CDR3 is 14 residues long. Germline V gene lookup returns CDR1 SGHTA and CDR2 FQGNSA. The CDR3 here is CASRNDRAGYGYTF. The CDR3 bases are TGTGCCAGCAGAAACGACAGGGCGGGCTATGGCTACACCTTC.

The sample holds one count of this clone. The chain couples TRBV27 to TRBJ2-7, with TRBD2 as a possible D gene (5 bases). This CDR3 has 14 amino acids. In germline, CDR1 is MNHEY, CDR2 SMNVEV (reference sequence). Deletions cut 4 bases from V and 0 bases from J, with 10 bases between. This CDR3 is CASSWAGLSYEQYF. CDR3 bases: TGTGCCAGCAGTTGGGCGGGCCTCTCCTACGAGCAGTACTTC.

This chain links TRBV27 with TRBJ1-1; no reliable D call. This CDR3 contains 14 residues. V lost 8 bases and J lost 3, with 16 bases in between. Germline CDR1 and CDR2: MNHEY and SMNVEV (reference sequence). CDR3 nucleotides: TGTGCCAGCTTCCCCTTATTTGGGTACACTGAAGCTTTCTTT. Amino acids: CASFPLFGYTEAFF.

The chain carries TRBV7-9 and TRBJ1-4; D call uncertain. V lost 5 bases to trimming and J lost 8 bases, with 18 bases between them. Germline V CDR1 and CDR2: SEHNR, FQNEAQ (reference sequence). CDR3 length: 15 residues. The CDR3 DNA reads TGTGCCAGCAGCGTACCGGGAGGAGAAGCGGAAAAACTGTTTTTT. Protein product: CASSVPGGEAEKLFF. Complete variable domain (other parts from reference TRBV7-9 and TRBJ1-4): DTGVSQNPRHKITKRGQNVTFRCDPISEHNRLYWYRQTLGQGPEFLTYFQNEAQLEKSRLLSDRFSAERPKGSFSTLEIQRTEQGDSAMYLCASSVPGGEAEKLFFGSGTQLSVL.

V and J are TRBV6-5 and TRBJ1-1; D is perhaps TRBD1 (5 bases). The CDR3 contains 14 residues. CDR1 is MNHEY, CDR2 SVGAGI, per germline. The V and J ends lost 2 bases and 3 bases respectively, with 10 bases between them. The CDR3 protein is CASSYRGAHTEAFF. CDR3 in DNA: TGTGCCAGCAGTTACAGGGGAGCGCACACTGAAGCTTTCTTT.

The CDR3 spells CASSPQAGELFF. CDR3 nucleotide sequence: TGTGCCAGCAGCCCCCAAGCCGGGGAGCTGTTTTTT. This sequence joins TRBV5-6 and TRBJ2-2; no definite D call. The CDR3 sequence is 12 residues long. CDR1 and CDR2 (germline): SGHDT, YYEEEE. Between the trimmed V and J ends, which lost 4 bases and 6 bases, there was a span of 7 bases.

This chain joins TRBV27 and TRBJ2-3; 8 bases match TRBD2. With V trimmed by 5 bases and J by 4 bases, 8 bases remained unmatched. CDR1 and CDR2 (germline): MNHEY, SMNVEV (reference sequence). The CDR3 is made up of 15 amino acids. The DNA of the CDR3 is TGTGCCAGCAGTCACCTCGGGGGGGCGGCAGATACGCAGTATTTT. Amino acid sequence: CASSHLGGAADTQYF.

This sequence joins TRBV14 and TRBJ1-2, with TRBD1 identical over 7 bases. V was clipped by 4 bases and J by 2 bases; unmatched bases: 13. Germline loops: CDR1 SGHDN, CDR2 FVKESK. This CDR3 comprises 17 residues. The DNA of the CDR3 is TGTGCCAGCAGCCCCTTACACGTACAGGGGCTCAACTATGGCTACACCTTC. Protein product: CASSPLHVQGLNYGYTF.

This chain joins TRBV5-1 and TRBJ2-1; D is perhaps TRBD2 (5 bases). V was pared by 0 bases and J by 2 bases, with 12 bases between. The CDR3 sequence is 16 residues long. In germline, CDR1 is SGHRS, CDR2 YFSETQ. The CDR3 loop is CASSLEDLRPYNEQFF. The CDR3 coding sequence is TGCGCCAGCAGCTTGGAGGACTTAAGGCCCTACAATGAGCAGTTCTTC.

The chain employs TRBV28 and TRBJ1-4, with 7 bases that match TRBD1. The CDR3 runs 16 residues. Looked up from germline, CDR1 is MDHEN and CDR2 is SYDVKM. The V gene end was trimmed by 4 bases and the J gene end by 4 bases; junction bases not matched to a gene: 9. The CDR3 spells CASSSSPTGFNEKLFF. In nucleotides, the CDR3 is TGTGCCAGCAGTTCCTCCCCGACAGGGTTTAATGAAAAACTGTTTTTT.

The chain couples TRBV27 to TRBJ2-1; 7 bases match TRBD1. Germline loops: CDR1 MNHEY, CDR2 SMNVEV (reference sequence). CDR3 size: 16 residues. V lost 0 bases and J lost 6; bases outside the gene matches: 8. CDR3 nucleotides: TGTGCCAGCAGTTTATCGTTCGCCGGGACAGCCAATGAGCAGTTCTTC. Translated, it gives CASSLSFAGTANEQFF.

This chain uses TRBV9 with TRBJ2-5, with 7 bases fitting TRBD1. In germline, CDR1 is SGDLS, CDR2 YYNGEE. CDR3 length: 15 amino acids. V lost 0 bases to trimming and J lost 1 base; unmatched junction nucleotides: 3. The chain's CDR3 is CASSVADRSQETQYF. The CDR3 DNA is TGTGCCAGCAGCGTAGCGGACAGGTCCCAAGAGACCCAGTACTTC.

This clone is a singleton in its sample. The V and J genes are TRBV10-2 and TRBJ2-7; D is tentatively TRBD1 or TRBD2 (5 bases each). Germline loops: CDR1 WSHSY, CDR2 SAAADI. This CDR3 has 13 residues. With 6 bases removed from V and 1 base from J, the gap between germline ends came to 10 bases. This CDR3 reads CASSGDGSYEQYF. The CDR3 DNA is TGCGCCAGCAGCGGGGACGGATCCTACGAGCAGTACTTC.

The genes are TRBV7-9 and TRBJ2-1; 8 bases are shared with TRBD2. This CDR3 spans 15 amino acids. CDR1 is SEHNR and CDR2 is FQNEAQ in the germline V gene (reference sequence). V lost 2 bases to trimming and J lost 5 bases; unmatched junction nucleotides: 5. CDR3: CASSLSGSSNNEQFF. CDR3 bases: TGTGCCAGCAGCTTAAGCGGGAGTTCCAACAATGAGCAGTTCTTC.

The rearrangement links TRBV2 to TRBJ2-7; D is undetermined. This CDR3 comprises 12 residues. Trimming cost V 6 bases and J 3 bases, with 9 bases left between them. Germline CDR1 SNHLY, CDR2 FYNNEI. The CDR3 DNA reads TGTGCCAGCAGGAGAGACAACTACGAGCAGTACTTC. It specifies CASRRDNYEQYF. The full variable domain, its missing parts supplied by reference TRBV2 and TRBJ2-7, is EPEVTQTPSHQVTQMGQEVILRCVPISNHLYFYWYRQILGQKVEFLVSFYNNEISEKSEIFDDQFSVERPDGSNFTLKIRSTKLEDSAMYFCASRRDNYEQYFGPGTRLTVT.

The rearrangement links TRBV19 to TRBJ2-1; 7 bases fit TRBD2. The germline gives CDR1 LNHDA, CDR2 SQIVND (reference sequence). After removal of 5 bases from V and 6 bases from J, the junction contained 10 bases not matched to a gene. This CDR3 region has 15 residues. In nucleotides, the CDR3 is TGTGCCAGTAGTCCCGGGACTAATCCCTTCAATGAGCAGTTCTTC. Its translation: CASSPGTNPFNEQFF.

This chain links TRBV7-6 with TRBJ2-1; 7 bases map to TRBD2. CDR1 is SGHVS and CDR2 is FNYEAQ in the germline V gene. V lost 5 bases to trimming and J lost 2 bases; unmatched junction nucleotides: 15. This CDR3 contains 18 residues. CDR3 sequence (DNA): TGTGCCAGCAGCCCGGGTCGGGGAGGGGCGGGGCCCTACAATGAGCAGTTCTTC. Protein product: CASSPGRGGAGPYNEQFF.

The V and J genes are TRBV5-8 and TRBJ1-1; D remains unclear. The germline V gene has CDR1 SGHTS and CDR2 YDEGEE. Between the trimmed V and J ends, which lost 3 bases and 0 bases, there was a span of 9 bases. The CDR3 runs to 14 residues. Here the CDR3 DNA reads TGTGCCAGCAGCTCGCGTTGGGTGAACACTGAAGCTTTCTTT. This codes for CASSSRWVNTEAFF.

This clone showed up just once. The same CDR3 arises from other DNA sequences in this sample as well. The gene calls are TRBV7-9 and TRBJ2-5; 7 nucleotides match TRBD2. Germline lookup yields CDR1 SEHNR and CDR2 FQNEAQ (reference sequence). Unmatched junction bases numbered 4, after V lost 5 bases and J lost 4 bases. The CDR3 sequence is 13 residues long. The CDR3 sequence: CASSPPGGETQYF. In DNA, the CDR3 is TGTGCCAGCAGCCCCCCGGGGGGAGAGACCCAGTACTTC.

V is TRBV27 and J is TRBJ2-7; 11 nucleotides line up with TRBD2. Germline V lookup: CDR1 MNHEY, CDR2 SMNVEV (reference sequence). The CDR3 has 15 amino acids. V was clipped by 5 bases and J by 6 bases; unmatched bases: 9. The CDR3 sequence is CASSPDGGLAAEQYF. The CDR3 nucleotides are TGTGCCAGCAGTCCCGATGGGGGACTAGCGGCCGAGCAGTACTTC.

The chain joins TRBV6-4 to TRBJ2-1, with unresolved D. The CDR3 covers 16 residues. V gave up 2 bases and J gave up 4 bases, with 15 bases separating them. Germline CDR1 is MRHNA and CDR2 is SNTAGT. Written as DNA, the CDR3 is TGTGCCAGCAGTGACAATGGGGATAGGGCATACAATGAGCAGTTCTTC. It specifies CASSDNGDRAYNEQFF.

In nucleotides, the CDR3 is TGTGCCAGCAGCCTGATCCGGGGGACAGCTAACTATGGCTACACCTTC. As protein: CASSLIRGTANYGYTF. V gene TRBV14 combines with J gene TRBJ1-2, with 7 bases matching TRBD1. The CDR3 length is 16 residues. Germline V gives CDR1 SGHDN, CDR2 FVKESK. With V trimmed by 4 bases and J by 0 bases, 8 bases remained unmatched.

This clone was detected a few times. The DNA of the CDR3 is TGTGCCAGCAGCCCGGGACTAGCGGGAGACTACGAGCAGTACTTC. Residues: CASSPGLAGDYEQYF. The V call is TRBV7-9, the J call TRBJ2-7; 14 bases line up with TRBD2. V lost 5 bases to trimming and J lost 3 bases; unmatched junction nucleotides: 3. The CDR3 spans 15 residues. Germline V CDR1 and CDR2: SEHNR, FQNEAQ (reference sequence).

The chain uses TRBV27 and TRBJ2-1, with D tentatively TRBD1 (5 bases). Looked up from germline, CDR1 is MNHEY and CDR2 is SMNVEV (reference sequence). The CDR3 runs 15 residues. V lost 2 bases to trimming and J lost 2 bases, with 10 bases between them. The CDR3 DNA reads TGTGCCAGCAGTTTAGGTGAAGGGGCCTACAATGAGCAGTTCTTC. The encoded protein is CASSLGEGAYNEQFF.